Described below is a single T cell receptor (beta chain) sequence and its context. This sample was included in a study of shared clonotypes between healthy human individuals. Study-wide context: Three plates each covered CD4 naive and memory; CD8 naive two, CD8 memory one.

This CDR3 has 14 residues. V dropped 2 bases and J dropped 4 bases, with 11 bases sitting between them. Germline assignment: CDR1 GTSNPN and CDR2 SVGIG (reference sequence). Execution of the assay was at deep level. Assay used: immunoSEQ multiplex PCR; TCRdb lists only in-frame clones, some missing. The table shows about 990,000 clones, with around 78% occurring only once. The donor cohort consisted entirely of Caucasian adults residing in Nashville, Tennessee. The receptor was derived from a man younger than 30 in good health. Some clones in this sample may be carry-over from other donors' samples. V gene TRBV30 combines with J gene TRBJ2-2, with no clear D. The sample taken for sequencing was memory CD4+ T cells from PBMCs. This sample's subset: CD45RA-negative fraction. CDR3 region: CAWSKKASTGELFF. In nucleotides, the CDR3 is TGTGCCTGGAGTAAAAAAGCGAGCACCGGGGAGCTGTTTTTT. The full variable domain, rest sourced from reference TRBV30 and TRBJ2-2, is SQTIHQWPATLVQPVGSPLSLECTVEGTSNPNLYWYRQAAGRGLQLLFYSVGIGQISSEVPQNLSASRPQDRQFILSSKKLLLSDSGFYLCAWSKKASTGELFFGEGSRLTVL.